A selection of T cell receptor beta chains follows, all from one sample in a study of technical replicates of blood from several donors. Here immunoSEQ multiplex PCR was the method, and the copy in TCRdb shows in-frame clones only, minus some. The sample lists nearly 80,000 clones, about 92% occurring once. Input material: T cells isolated from PBMCs. The receptors shown here come from a human donor in good health. CDR3s include the opening cysteine and the closing phenylalanine or tryptophan. D genes are given only for firm matches. Expanded clones are given a class, and other clones once, few, many or no size at all.

d_gene | abundance | j_gene | v_gene | CDR3aa | CDR3nt
NA | once | TRBJ1-1 | TRBV4-2 | CASSQEDGILEAFF | TGTGCCAGCAGCCAAGAGGACGGGATTCTTGAAGCTTTCTTT
TRBD1 | NA | TRBJ2-3 | TRBV28 | CATNPIDLFFRQGAFITDTQYF | TGTGCCACCAATCCTATCGACCTCTTTTTCCGACAGGGGGCTTTTATCACAGATACGCAGTATTTT
NA | NA | TRBJ2-1 | TRBV25-1 | CASSGGALVGYNEQFF | TGTGCCAGCAGTGGTGGAGCTTTAGTGGGCTACAATGAGCAGTTCTTC
NA | few | TRBJ1-5 | TRBV6-1 | CASSAWTDPQPQHF | TGTGCCAGCAGTGCCTGGACAGATCCTCAGCCCCAGCATTTT
TRBD1 | NA | TRBJ2-7 | TRBV29-1 | CSVGGQGYEQYF | TGCAGCGTTGGAGGACAGGGCTACGAGCAGTACTTC
NA | NA | TRBJ2-1 | TRBV30 | CAWSLRTPYNEQFF | TGTGCCTGGAGCCTCCGGACTCCCTACAATGAGCAGTTCTTC
TRBD1 | once | TRBJ2-5 | TRBV2 | CASEGAEETQYF | TGTGCCAGCGAGGGGGCGGAAGAGACCCAGTACTTC
TRBD1 | once | TRBJ2-3 | TRBV5-4 | CASRPTGDRMTDTQYF | TGTGCCAGCAGACCTACAGGGGACAGGATGACAGATACGCAGTATTTT
NA | NA | TRBJ2-1 | TRBV5-1 | CASSLTGLGDNEQFF | TGCGCCAGCAGCTTGACAGGGTTAGGGGACAATGAGCAGTTCTTC
NA | NA | TRBJ2-2 | TRBV2 | CASLKTEATGELFF | TGTGCCAGCCTTAAGACAGAAGCCACCGGGGAGCTGTTTTTT
TRBD2 | once | TRBJ2-3 | TRBV6-1 | CASSVPAGTSTDTQYF | TGTGCCAGCAGTGTCCCAGCGGGGACTAGCACAGATACGCAGTATTTT
TRBD2 | NA | TRBJ2-3 | TRBV4-1 | CASSHESGSGTDTQYF | TGCGCCAGCAGCCATGAGAGCGGGAGTGGAACAGATACGCAGTATTTT
NA | NA | TRBJ2-1 | TRBV5-1 | CASSLAYNEQFF | TGCGCCAGCAGCTTGGCTTACAATGAGCAGTTCTTC
NA | NA | TRBJ1-2 | TRBV29-1 | CSEGQCRSYGYTF | TGCAGCGAAGGACAATGTAGATCCTATGGCTACACCTTC
TRBD2 | NA | TRBJ2-7 | TRBV6-6 | CASSYLLAGAQDEQYF | TGTGCCAGCAGTTACCTACTAGCGGGAGCGCAGGACGAGCAGTACTTC
NA | NA | TRBJ2-7 | TRBV6-1 | CASSEGGTAYEQYF | TGTGCCAGCAGTGAAGGAGGAACCGCCTACGAGCAGTACTTC
NA | NA | TRBJ1-1 | TRBV11-2 | CASSLNRNTEAFF | TGTGCCAGCAGTTTAAACAGGAACACTGAAGCTTTCTTT
TRBD1 | NA | TRBJ1-2 | TRBV6-6 | CASSYLGTGDYGYTF | TGTGCCAGCAGTTACCTCGGGACAGGGGACTATGGCTACACCTTC
NA | once | TRBJ1-1 | TRBV27 | CASSLQAPNTEAFF | TGTGCCAGCAGTTTACAGGCTCCGAACACTGAAGCTTTCTTT
TRBD1 | NA | TRBJ2-7 | TRBV7-3 | CASSFTTGTGKDHEQYF | TGTGCCAGCAGCTTTACTACCGGGACAGGGAAGGACCACGAGCAGTACTTC
NA | NA | TRBJ2-4 | TRBV7-3 | CASSLGQGGSIQYF | TGTGCCAGCAGCTTAGGACAGGGCGGGAGCATTCAGTACTTC
NA | NA | TRBJ2-5 | TRBV7-6 | CASSPNGENQETQYF | TGTGCCAGCAGCCCAAACGGAGAAAACCAAGAGACCCAGTACTTC
TRBD2 | NA | TRBJ2-3 | TRBV7-9 | CASSLLAGGVTQYF | TGTGCCAGCAGCTTACTGGCGGGAGGGGTAACGCAGTATTTT
NA | NA | TRBJ2-3 | TRBV30 | CAWSLTRVGLSTQYF | TGTGCCTGGAGTCTAACTAGAGTCGGTTTAAGTACGCAGTATTTT
NA | NA | TRBJ2-7 | TRBV30 | CAWSVRRAFYEQYF | TGTGCCTGGAGTGTACGCAGGGCATTCTACGAGCAGTACTTC
NA | NA | TRBJ2-1 | TRBV9 | CASSVATSGNEQFF | TGTGCCAGCAGCGTAGCAACTAGTGGCAATGAGCAGTTCTTC
NA | NA | TRBJ2-7 | TRBV11-2 | CASSRGSGEQYF | TGTGCCAGCAGCCGGGGGTCCGGAGAGCAGTACTTC
NA | NA | TRBJ2-3 | TRBV28 | CASRGGATQYF | TGTGCCAGCAGGGGGGGGGCAACGCAGTATTTT
NA | once | TRBJ2-7 | TRBV11-3 | CASRGEKGDYEQYF | TGTGCCAGCAGGGGGGAAAAGGGGGACTACGAGCAGTACTTC
NA | NA | TRBJ2-1 | TRBV11-1 | CASSPYRDPRGNEQFF | TGTGCCAGCAGCCCATACCGGGACCCACGGGGGAATGAGCAGTTCTTC
TRBD1 | NA | TRBJ1-5 | TRBV9 | CASSPSPTGGEQPQHF | TGTGCCAGCAGTCCTTCCCCGACAGGGGGCGAGCAGCCCCAGCATTTT
NA | NA | TRBJ2-7 | TRBV19 | CASSRGRDYEQYF | TGTGCCAGTAGTAGAGGACGGGACTACGAGCAGTACTTC
TRBD1 | NA | TRBJ1-1 | TRBV29-1 | CSAYRGNTEAFF | TGCAGCGCTTACAGGGGCAACACTGAAGCTTTCTTT
TRBD2 | NA | TRBJ2-7 | TRBV4-1 | CASSPQTSGRADEQYF | TGCGCCAGCAGCCCCCAGACTAGCGGGAGGGCCGACGAGCAGTACTTC
NA | NA | TRBJ2-2 | TRBV27 | CASSLYPGNGELFF | TGTGCCAGCAGTTTATATCCCGGTAACGGGGAGCTGTTTTTT
TRBD1 | NA | TRBJ1-4 | TRBV15 | CATSRGGQREEGTNEKLFF | TGTGCCACCAGCAGAGGGGGACAGAGAGAGGAAGGAACTAATGAAAAACTGTTTTTT
NA | NA | TRBJ2-2 | TRBV30 | CAWSQQGSGELFF | TGTGCCTGGAGTCAACAGGGTTCCGGGGAGCTGTTTTTT
NA | NA | TRBJ2-7 | TRBV9 | CASSVEGVGYYEQYF | TGTGCCAGCAGCGTAGAAGGGGTCGGATACTACGAGCAGTACTTC
NA | NA | TRBJ1-5 | TRBV6-1 | CASSGRGQPQHF | TGTGCCAGCAGTGGGAGGGGTCAGCCCCAGCATTTT
NA | NA | TRBJ1-2 | TRBV29-1 | CSVGRGSNFDGYTF | TGCAGCGTCGGCAGGGGCAGTAATTTCGATGGCTACACCTTC
TRBD1 | NA | TRBJ1-1 | TRBV4-1 | CASSQDQGARAEAFF | TGCGCCAGCAGCCAAGATCAGGGGGCAAGGGCTGAAGCTTTCTTT
NA | NA | TRBJ1-1 | TRBV12-5 | CASGRNSRSFTEAFF | TGTGCTAGTGGTCGAAACAGCCGGTCGTTCACTGAAGCTTTCTTT
NA | few | TRBJ2-3 | TRBV2 | CASSVQGSVTDTQYF | TGTGCCAGCAGTGTTCAGGGCTCGGTCACAGATACGCAGTATTTT
TRBD1 | NA | TRBJ2-6 | TRBV19 | CASSRQGGANVLTF | TGTGCCAGTAGTAGACAGGGGGGGGCCAACGTCCTGACTTTC
NA | NA | TRBJ1-2 | TRBV10-3 | CAISGGHGYTF | TGTGCCATCAGTGGGGGGCACGGCTACACCTTC
TRBD2 | once | TRBJ2-3 | TRBV6-5 | CASSYEREFTDTQYF | TGTGCCAGCAGTTACGAGCGGGAGTTCACAGATACGCAGTATTTT
NA | NA | TRBJ1-4 | TRBV7-9 | CASSPSWVENEKLFF | TGTGCCAGCAGCCCTAGCTGGGTGGAGAATGAAAAACTGTTTTTT
TRBD1 | NA | TRBJ1-1 | TRBV29-1 | CSVGTGTEAFF | TGCAGCGTTGGGACAGGAACTGAAGCTTTCTTT
NA | NA | TRBJ2-7 | TRBV7-2 | CASRRTTGSYEQYF | TGTGCCAGCAGGCGGACAACCGGCTCCTACGAGCAGTACTTC
TRBD1 | NA | TRBJ2-3 | TRBV5-1 | CASSLMTGESTDTQYF | TGCGCCAGCAGCTTAATGACAGGGGAAAGCACAGATACGCAGTATTTT
NA | few | TRBJ1-1 | TRBV25-1 | CASSDWGENTEAFF | TGTGCCAGCAGCGACTGGGGGGAGAACACTGAAGCTTTCTTT
NA | NA | TRBJ1-1 | TRBV4-1 | CASTVTRQTMNTEAFF | TGCGCCAGCACCGTTACAAGACAGACAATGAACACTGAAGCTTTCTTT
TRBD1 | NA | TRBJ2-1 | TRBV6-5 | CASGTGGWNNEQFF | TGTGCCAGCGGGACAGGGGGCTGGAACAATGAGCAGTTCTTC
NA | NA | TRBJ2-3 | TRBV4-1 | CASSQERGTLDTQYF | TGCGCCAGCAGCCAAGAAAGAGGAACGCTGGATACGCAGTATTTT
TRBD1 | NA | TRBJ2-6 | TRBV7-3 | CASSLPRTGTGANVLTF | TGTGCCAGCAGCTTACCGAGGACAGGGACTGGGGCCAACGTCCTGACTTTC
TRBD2 | NA | TRBJ2-1 | TRBV5-1 | CASSRLAGPSYNEQFF | TGCGCCAGCAGTAGACTAGCGGGACCCTCCTACAATGAGCAGTTCTTC
NA | NA | TRBJ1-1 | TRBV18 | CASSSAQGMNTEAFF | TGTGCCAGCTCATCCGCACAGGGAATGAACACTGAAGCTTTCTTT